This entry lists 19 T cell receptor beta chains sequenced from one sample in a study of long-term antiretroviral therapy in people with HIV. Assay version v3.0 of immunoSEQ was used, and it was run at survey level. Some clones are missing from TCRdb's copy, which holds only in-frame ones; the method was immunoSEQ multiplex PCR. The sample yields roughly 30,000 clones, 75% to 90% seen once. The material sequenced was unsorted PBMCs, taken 3.2 years before starting antiretroviral therapy. The source is a man in his fifties with HIV.

The V call is TRBV18, the J call TRBJ2-1; D remains unclear. Trimming left V 3 bases short and J 0 bases short, with 15 bases between. The V gene's germline CDR1 is KGHSH and CDR2 LQKENI. CDR3 length equals 17 residues. In DNA, the CDR3 is TGTGCCAGCTCACCGATATCACCGTTAGGCTCCTACAATGAGCAGTTCTTC. Protein product: CASSPISPLGSYNEQFF.

This clone was seen just once. The chain is built from TRBV10-2 and TRBJ1-5; D possibly corresponds to TRBD1 (6 bases). Germline CDR1 and CDR2: WSHSY and SAAADI. The CDR3 consists of 13 residues. V lost 5 bases, J lost 7 bases, and 12 bases lay in between. The CDR3 loop is CASSTGLGQPQHF. The CDR3 DNA is TGCGCCAGCAGTACAGGGCTAGGACAGCCCCAGCATTTT.

This clone was recorded a few times. The chain uses TRBV2 and TRBJ2-3; no clear D. There are 14 residues in the CDR3. V shed 7 bases and J shed 1 base, with 12 bases lying between them. The germline V gene encodes CDR1 SNHLY and CDR2 FYNNEI. The CDR3 DNA reads TGTGCCAGCAAAGTCCCTCTGGGCACAGATACGCAGTATTTT. It encodes CASKVPLGTDTQYF.

V gene TRBV5-6 combines with J gene TRBJ1-4, with 8 bases lining up with TRBD1. This CDR3 spans 14 amino acids. J was trimmed by 10 bases and V by 4 bases; bases with no gene match: 9. In germline, CDR1 is SGHDT, CDR2 YYEEEE. The CDR3 reads CASSIDRGRGKLFF. Written as DNA, the CDR3 is TGTGCCAGCAGCATAGACAGGGGTAGAGGAAAACTGTTTTTT.

The V call is TRBV18, the J call TRBJ1-3, with TRBD1 as a possible D gene (5 bases). The germline V and J ends were trimmed by 6 bases and 8 bases, with 20 bases remaining between them. The CDR3 has 15 amino acids. Germline-derived CDR1 and CDR2 are KGHSH and LQKENI. This CDR3 is CASSANQGLEDTIYF. CDR3 in DNA: TGTGCCAGCTCCGCGAACCAGGGCCTAGAGGACACCATATATTTT.

The chain combines TRBV7-9 with TRBJ2-7; no definite D call. The V gene's germline CDR1 is SEHNR and CDR2 FQNEAQ (reference sequence). V gave up 7 bases and J gave up 2 bases, with 12 bases separating them. The CDR3 loop spans 13 amino acids. The CDR3 region has the DNA TGTGCCAGCACCCTCGGCCTAACCTACGAGCAGTACTTC. This sequence encodes CASTLGLTYEQYF.

J is TRBJ2-2 and V is TRBV2; D is ambiguous. V lost 6 bases and J 5 bases, leaving 4 bases between the germline ends. Germline V lookup: CDR1 SNHLY, CDR2 FYNNEI. The CDR3 totals 11 residues. In DNA form, the CDR3 reads TGTGCCAGCAGGGGAACCGGGGAGCTGTTTTTT. The encoded protein is CASRGTGELFF.

This sequence joins TRBV7-2 and TRBJ1-1; D gene uncertain. Trimming took 8 bases from V and 2 from J, leaving 9 bases between them. The CDR3 has 12 amino acids. Germline lookup yields CDR1 SGHTA and CDR2 FQGNSA. DNA of the CDR3: TGTGCCAGCCTATCTCCTAACACTGAAGCTTTCTTT. Amino acids: CASLSPNTEAFF.

The count of this clone is one. The chain is built from TRBV19 and TRBJ2-2; no clear D gene. Germline V gene lookup returns CDR1 LNHDA and CDR2 SQIVND (reference sequence). V was trimmed by 5 bases and J by 4 bases, leaving 11 bases between them. This CDR3 region has 14 residues. CDR3: CASSLIMSTGELFF. The CDR3 nucleotides are TGTGCCAGTAGTCTGATAATGTCCACCGGGGAGCTGTTTTTT.

The gene calls are TRBV7-2 and TRBJ2-7; D uncertain. The CDR3 spans 11 residues. In germline, CDR1 is SGHTA, CDR2 FQGNSA. Trimming left V 1 base short and J 4 bases short, with 2 bases between. The CDR3: CASSLVYEQYF. The CDR3 coding sequence is TGTGCCAGCAGCTTAGTGTACGAGCAGTACTTC.

The V call is TRBV4-1, the J call TRBJ2-7; 8 positions match TRBD1. Germline assignment: CDR1 MGHRA and CDR2 YSYEKL. The trim removed 3 bases at V and 6 bases at J, leaving 13 bases unmatched. This CDR3 comprises 16 residues. CDR3 nucleotides: TGCGCCAGCAGCCATGGTCCCCGGGACAGGTTAGGCGAGCAGTACTTC. It specifies CASSHGPRDRLGEQYF.

The chain carries TRBV7-3 and TRBJ1-2, with TRBD1 identical over 11 bases. Germline CDR1 SGHTA, CDR2 FQGTGA. The junction had 6 bases not matched to a gene; V was cut back by 5 bases and J by 4 bases. This CDR3 region has 15 residues. The CDR3 region is CASSPRTGGGYGYTF. DNA for the CDR3: TGTGCCAGCAGCCCCCGGACAGGGGGCGGCTATGGCTACACCTTC.

The chain recombines TRBV27 with TRBJ2-5; D not resolved. The CDR3 is 14 amino acids. CDR1 and CDR2 from the germline V gene are MNHEY and SMNVEV (reference sequence). Trimming shortened V by 3 bases and J by 0 bases, and 8 bases separated the two germline ends. The CDR3 coding sequence is TGTGCCAGCAGTTTTAATGACAACCAAGAGACCCAGTACTTC. Protein sequence: CASSFNDNQETQYF.

This rearrangement joins TRBV12-5 to TRBJ2-3; D perhaps matches TRBD1 (6 bases). Trimming shortened V by 7 bases and J by 0 bases, and 11 bases separated the two germline ends. The CDR3 is 14 residues long. CDR1 and CDR2 (germline): LGHNT, FRNRAP. CDR3 nucleotides: TGTGCTAGTGATGATGGGACAAGCACAGATACGCAGTATTTT. Its protein is CASDDGTSTDTQYF.

The rearrangement links TRBV7-3 to TRBJ1-1, with D unclear. Germline CDR1 and CDR2: SGHTA and FQGTGA. CDR3 length: 13 amino acids. The ends were cut back, 1 base at V and 1 base at J, with 4 bases in the middle. The CDR3 sequence is CASSLRGNTEAFF. The CDR3 DNA sequence: TGTGCCAGCAGCTTAAGGGGGAACACTGAAGCTTTCTTT.

The V and J genes are TRBV5-4 and TRBJ2-7; D may be TRBD1 (6 bases). Germline CDR1 SGHNT, CDR2 YYREEE (reference sequence). The CDR3 contains 13 residues. Trimming stripped 7 bases from V and 5 bases from J, with 16 bases between. For the CDR3, the DNA is TGTGCCAGCCAGGGGTCGGGGCTCGACGAGCAGTACTTC. It yields the protein CASQGSGLDEQYF.

V is TRBV19 and J is TRBJ2-1; weak D call: TRBD2 (7 bases). Germline V gene data show CDR1 as LNHDA and CDR2 as SQIVND (reference sequence). This CDR3 contains 16 residues. V gave up 7 bases and J gave up 0 bases, with 16 bases separating them. The CDR3 DNA reads TGTGCCAGTAACACTGGGGGCGGGAGCTCCTACAATGAGCAGTTCTTC. Translated, it gives CASNTGGGSSYNEQFF.

V is TRBV27 and J is TRBJ2-1; TRBD1 might be the D (6 bases). From germline, CDR1 is MNHEY and CDR2 SMNVEV (reference sequence). Deletions cut 3 bases from V and 6 bases from J, with 9 bases between. The CDR3 sequence is 13 residues long. DNA of the CDR3: TGTGCCAGCAGTTTGCTAGGGGGCAATGAGCAGTTCTTC. Translating gives CASSLLGGNEQFF.

The chain couples TRBV5-1 to TRBJ1-1; 7 positions agree with TRBD1. J gave up 0 bases and V 1 base, and 6 bases lay outside the gene matches. The CDR3 contains 16 residues. Germline-derived CDR1 and CDR2 are SGHRS and YFSETQ. The CDR3 bases are TGCGCCAGCAGCTTGACAGGGGTTCAACTGAACACTGAAGCTTTCTTT. Its protein is CASSLTGVQLNTEAFF.